The TCR beta chain described here comes from a study of radiotherapy plus CTLA-4 blockade in lung cancer. Across the study: Objective responses were observed in about a sixth of patients, and disease control was achieved by just over 30%. Overall study results and limits: There was expansion of tumor-derived TCR clones in blood after radiotherapy plus ipilimumab. Per reports, early blood T cell clone dynamics, plus interferon-beta, forecast response most strongly.

Note on this clone: Its specificity is unknown.

From germline, CDR1 is SGDLS and CDR2 YYNGEE. V lost 3 bases and J lost 3, with 12 bases in between. The CDR3 consists of 14 residues. TCRdb's table, derived via immunoSEQ multiplex PCR, lists solely in-frame clones and lacks some. Seen here are 95,000 to 150,000 clones, 85% to 90% observed once, and the top ten hold roughly 7%. Lung cancer patients with chemo-refractory metastatic non-small-cell disease were given focal radiation plus CTLA-4 blockade with ipilimumab. The sample here was peripheral blood, taken from a patient treated with radiotherapy plus ipilimumab. The chain carries TRBV9 and TRBJ1-1, with D possibly being TRBD1 (5 bases). This clonotype originated in a human donor with non-small cell lung cancer that progressed on radiotherapy plus ipilimumab. In DNA form, the CDR3 reads TGTGCCAGCAGCGCAACCAGGGATTACACTGAAGCTTTCTTT. It is translated as CASSATRDYTEAFF.